The rows below give T cell receptor beta chains drawn from one sample of a study of shared clonotypes between healthy human individuals. Measured with immunoSEQ multiplex PCR; TCRdb has only the in-frame clones, and not every one. This sample has about a million clones, with 76% found just once. Input material: memory CD4+ T cells sorted from blood. These receptors were taken from a man aged 18 to 35 in good health. The CDR3 runs from the conserved cysteine through the conserved F or W. A D gene is named only where the DNA matches it firmly. Clone sizes are given selectively: once, few, many, or a class where the clone is expanded.

v_call	d_call	clone_size	j_call	cdr3_aa	cdr3_nt
TRBV11-2	-	-	TRBJ2-7	CASSPKSIGEQYF	TGTGCCAGCAGCCCTAAATCTATAGGGGAGCAGTACTTC
TRBV11-2	TRBD2	-	TRBJ2-3	CASSLNGRAKDTQYF	TGTGCCAGCAGCTTAAACGGGAGGGCCAAAGATACGCAGTATTTT
TRBV10-1	-	-	TRBJ2-1	CASSESNRNEQFF	TGCGCCAGCAGTGAGTCCAATCGCAATGAGCAGTTCTTC
TRBV7-2	-	-	TRBJ2-5	CASSPIARGETQYF	TGTGCCAGCAGCCCCATCGCCAGGGGAGAGACCCAGTACTTC
TRBV4-1	-	-	TRBJ2-3	CASSHAGSTDTQYF	TGCGCCAGCAGCCATGCAGGGAGCACAGATACGCAGTATTTT
TRBV19	-	-	TRBJ1-6	CASSIQFWDSPLHF	TGTGCCAGTAGTATTCAGTTCTGGGATTCACCCCTCCACTTT
TRBV30	-	once	TRBJ2-1	CAWIGQNSYNEQFF	TGTGCCTGGATTGGACAGAACTCCTACAATGAGCAGTTCTTC
TRBV7-2	-	-	TRBJ2-5	CASSPQGKETQYF	TGTGCCAGCAGCCCCCAGGGGAAAGAGACCCAGTACTTC
TRBV7-9	-	-	TRBJ2-7	CASGTVSYEQYF	TGTGCCAGCGGTACAGTGTCCTACGAGCAGTACTTC
TRBV6-1	TRBD1	-	TRBJ2-7	CASSSGTGKYEQYF	TGTGCCAGCAGCTCCGGGACAGGGAAATACGAGCAGTACTTC
TRBV5-5	TRBD1	once	TRBJ1-2	CASSLDRGGGYTF	TGTGCCAGCAGCTTGGACAGGGGCGGCGGCTACACCTTC
TRBV6-4	-	few	TRBJ1-2	CASSPSRFTSPRGYTF	TGTGCCAGCAGCCCGAGTAGGTTCACATCCCCGAGAGGCTACACCTTC
TRBV6-6	TRBD1	-	TRBJ1-3	CASSGQGSFGNTIYF	TGTGCCAGCAGTGGACAGGGTAGTTTTGGAAACACCATATATTTT
TRBV7-3	TRBD2	once	TRBJ2-2	CASSLTRGLAGTGELFF	TGTGCCAGCAGCTTAACGCGTGGACTAGCGGGGACCGGGGAGCTGTTTTTT
TRBV27	TRBD2	-	TRBJ2-7	CASSSGTSGLNPYF	TGTGCCAGCAGTTCCGGGACTAGCGGGCTTAACCCGTACTTC
TRBV10-3	-	few	TRBJ1-6	CAIRLDSNSPLHF	TGTGCCATCAGGCTAGACAGTAATTCACCCCTCCACTTT
TRBV10-3	TRBD1	-	TRBJ2-7	CAISDGQGSNYEQYF	TGTGCCATCAGCGACGGACAGGGGAGTAACTACGAGCAGTACTTC
TRBV5-1	-	-	TRBJ2-2	CASKFYTGELFF	TGCGCCAGCAAGTTCTACACCGGGGAGCTGTTTTTT
TRBV5-1	-	once	TRBJ1-2	CASSLWGEGPYGYTF	TGCGCCAGCAGCTTGTGGGGCGAGGGGCCTTATGGCTACACCTTC
TRBV6-1	-	-	TRBJ1-3	CASSELQSPGNTIYF	TGTGCCAGCAGTGAACTACAGAGTCCTGGAAACACCATATATTTT
TRBV30	-	-	TRBJ1-3	CAWTLFAGGNTIYF	TGTGCCTGGACCCTCTTCGCAGGGGGAAACACCATATATTTT
TRBV5-5	TRBD2	-	TRBJ2-5	CASSGRLAGGGETQYF	TGTGCCAGCAGCGGGAGACTAGCGGGAGGAGGAGAGACCCAGTACTTC
TRBV30	-	-	TRBJ2-3	CAWSRTASTDTQYF	TGTGCCTGGAGCCGTACAGCTAGCACAGATACGCAGTATTTT
TRBV2	TRBD1	-	TRBJ2-6	CASSETTGMASGANVLTF	TGTGCCAGCAGTGAAACGACAGGGATGGCCTCTGGGGCCAACGTCCTGACTTTC
TRBV6-4	TRBD1	-	TRBJ1-1	CASSGDRDTEAFF	TGTGCCAGCAGTGGCGACAGGGACACTGAAGCTTTCTTT
TRBV4-3	-	-	TRBJ2-7	CASSQETTVSSYEQYF	TGCGCCAGCAGCCAAGAGACGACAGTTAGCTCCTACGAGCAGTACTTC
TRBV7-3	-	-	TRBJ1-5	CASSLNTGPNQPQHF	TGTGCCAGCAGCTTAAATACAGGGCCAAATCAGCCCCAGCATTTT
TRBV25-1	-	-	TRBJ1-6	CASSELGSPLHF	TGTGCCAGCAGTGAACTCGGTTCACCCCTCCACTTT
TRBV5-4	-	once	TRBJ2-6	CASSPDSVTTSGANVLTF	TGTGCCAGCAGCCCGGATTCAGTGACAACCTCTGGGGCCAACGTCCTGACTTTC
TRBV21-1	-	-	TRBJ2-1	CASSKDRGRENEQFF	TGTGCCAGCAGCAAAGACAGGGGGCGCGAAAATGAGCAGTTCTTC
TRBV14	-	many	TRBJ2-5	CASSQSVETQYF	TGTGCCAGCAGCCAAAGTGTAGAGACCCAGTACTTC
TRBV5-1	TRBD2	-	TRBJ2-3	CASSPGGNADTQYF	TGCGCCAGCAGCCCGGGGGGAAATGCAGATACGCAGTATTTT
TRBV6-5	-	few	TRBJ2-1	CASSYSYSQRGNEQFF	TGTGCCAGCAGTTACTCGTACTCGCAGAGGGGCAATGAGCAGTTCTTC
TRBV9	-	-	TRBJ1-2	CASSVDAGKGYGYTF	TGTGCCAGCAGCGTAGATGCGGGAAAAGGGTATGGCTACACCTTC
TRBV6-1	-	-	TRBJ2-7	CASSVLKFRGNNCEQYF	TGTGCCAGCAGTGTCCTCAAGTTTCGCGGGAACAACTGCGAGCAGTACTTC